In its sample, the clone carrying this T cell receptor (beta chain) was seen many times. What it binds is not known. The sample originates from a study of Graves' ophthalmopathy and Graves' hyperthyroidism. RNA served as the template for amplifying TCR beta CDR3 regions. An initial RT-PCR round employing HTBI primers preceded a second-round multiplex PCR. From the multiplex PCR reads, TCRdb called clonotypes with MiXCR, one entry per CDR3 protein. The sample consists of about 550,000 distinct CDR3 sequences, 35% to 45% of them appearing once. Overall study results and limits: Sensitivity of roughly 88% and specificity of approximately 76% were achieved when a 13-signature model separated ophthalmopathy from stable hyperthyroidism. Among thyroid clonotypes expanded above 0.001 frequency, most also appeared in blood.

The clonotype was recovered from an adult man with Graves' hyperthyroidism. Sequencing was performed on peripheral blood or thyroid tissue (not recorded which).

The CDR3 coding sequence is TGCAGTGCTTCCAGACTAGCGGGGGCACAAGAGACCCAGTACTTC. This translates into CSASRLAGAQETQYF. The V and J genes are TRBV20-1 and TRBJ2-5; 12 bases fit TRBD2. J gave up 2 bases and V 5 bases, and 6 bases lay outside the gene matches. Germline loops: CDR1 DFQATT, CDR2 SNEGSKA (reference sequence). The CDR3 consists of 15 residues.